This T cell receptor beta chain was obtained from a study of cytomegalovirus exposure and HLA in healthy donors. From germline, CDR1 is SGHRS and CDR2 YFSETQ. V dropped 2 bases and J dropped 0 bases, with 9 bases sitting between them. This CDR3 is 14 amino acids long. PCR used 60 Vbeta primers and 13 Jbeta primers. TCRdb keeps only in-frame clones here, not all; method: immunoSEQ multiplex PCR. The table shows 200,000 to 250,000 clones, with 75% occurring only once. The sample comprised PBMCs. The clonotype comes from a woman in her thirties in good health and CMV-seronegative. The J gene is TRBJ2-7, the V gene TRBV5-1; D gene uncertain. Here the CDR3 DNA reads TGCGCCAGCAGCTTTATCCCTGTCTCCTACGAGCAGTACTTC. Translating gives CASSFIPVSYEQYF.